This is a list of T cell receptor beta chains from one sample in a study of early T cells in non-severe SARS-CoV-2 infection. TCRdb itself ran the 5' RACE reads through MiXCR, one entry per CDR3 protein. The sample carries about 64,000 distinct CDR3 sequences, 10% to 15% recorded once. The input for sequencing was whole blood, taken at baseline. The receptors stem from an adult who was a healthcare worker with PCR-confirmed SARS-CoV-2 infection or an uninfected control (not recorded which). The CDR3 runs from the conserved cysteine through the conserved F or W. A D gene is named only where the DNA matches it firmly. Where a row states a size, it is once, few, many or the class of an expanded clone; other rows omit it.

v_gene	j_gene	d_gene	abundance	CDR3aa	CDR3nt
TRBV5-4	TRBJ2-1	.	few	CASRDTYNEQFF	TGTGCCAGCAGGGATACTTACAATGAGCAGTTCTTC
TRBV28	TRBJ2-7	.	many	CASSPGPAYEQYF	TGTGCCAGCTCACCTGGACCTGCCTACGAGCAGTACTTC
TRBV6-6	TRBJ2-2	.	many	CASIGGFNTGELFF	TGTGCCAGCATAGGGGGTTTTAACACCGGGGAGCTGTTTTTT
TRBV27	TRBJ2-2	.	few	CASSLRGAGELFF	TGTGCCAGCAGTTTAAGGGGCGCCGGGGAGCTGTTTTTT
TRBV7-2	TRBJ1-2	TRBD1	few	CASSLGQGSDYTF	TGTGCCAGCAGCTTGGGACAGGGCAGTGACTACACCTTC
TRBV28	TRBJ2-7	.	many	CASSSPGPRTYEQYF	TGTGCCAGCAGTTCCCCGGGCCCCAGGACCTACGAGCAGTACTTC
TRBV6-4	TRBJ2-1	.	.	CASSEGERNEQFF	TGTGCCAGCAGTGAGGGGGAACGGAATGAGCAGTTCTTC
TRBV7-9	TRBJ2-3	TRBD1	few	CASSQGGGADTQYF	TGTGCCAGCAGCCAAGGGGGCGGCGCAGATACGCAGTATTTT
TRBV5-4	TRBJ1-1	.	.	CASSRGSTEAFF	TGTGCCAGCAGCCGGGGAAGCACTGAAGCTTTCTTT
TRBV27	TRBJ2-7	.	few	CASSFVSGNEQYF	TGTGCCAGCAGTTTCGTATCAGGCAACGAGCAGTACTTC
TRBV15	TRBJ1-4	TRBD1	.	CATSSRQGLNEKLFF	TGTGCCACCAGCAGCAGACAGGGGTTGAATGAAAAACTGTTTTTT
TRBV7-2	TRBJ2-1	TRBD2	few	CASSPGGMGSYNEQFF	TGTGCCAGCAGCCCGGGGGGAATGGGCTCCTACAATGAGCAGTTCTTC
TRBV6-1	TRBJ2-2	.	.	CASRPVGDTGELFF	TGTGCCAGTAGACCCGTAGGGGACACCGGGGAGCTGTTTTTT
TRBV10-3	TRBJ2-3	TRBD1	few	CAISAGQGGDTDTQYF	TGTGCCATCAGCGCGGGACAGGGGGGCGACACAGATACGCAGTATTTT
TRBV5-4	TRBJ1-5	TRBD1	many	CASSSGGQLNQPQHF	TGTGCCAGCAGCTCAGGGGGACAGCTCAATCAGCCCCAGCATTTT
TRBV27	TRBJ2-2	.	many	CASSPRSGAGELFF	TGTGCCAGCAGTCCCCGAAGTGGGGCCGGGGAGCTGTTTTTT
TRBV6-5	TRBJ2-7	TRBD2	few	CASRAGEFYEQYF	TGTGCCAGCAGGGCGGGGGAATTCTACGAGCAGTACTTC
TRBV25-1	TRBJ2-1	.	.	CASSLRGSPYNEQFF	TGTGCCAGCAGTCTAAGGGGGAGCCCCTACAATGAGCAGTTCTTC
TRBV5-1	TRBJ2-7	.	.	CASSLLEGGEQYF	TGCGCCAGCAGCTTGTTGGAGGGCGGCGAGCAGTACTTC
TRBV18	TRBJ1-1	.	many	CASSPSGRNTEAFF	TGTGCCAGCTCACCAAGCGGGAGGAACACTGAAGCTTTCTTT
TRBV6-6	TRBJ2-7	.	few	CASTRGVFREQYF	TGTGCCAGCACGAGGGGGGTTTTTCGCGAGCAGTACTTC
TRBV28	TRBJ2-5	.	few	CASQEAGQVETQYF	TGTGCCAGCCAGGAGGCAGGGCAAGTAGAGACCCAGTACTTC
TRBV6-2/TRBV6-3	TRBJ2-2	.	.	CASGVRELFF	TGTGCCAGCGGCGTTAGGGAGCTGTTTTTT
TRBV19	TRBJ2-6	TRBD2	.	CASGTSGGSGANVLTF	TGTGCCAGCGGGACTAGCGGGGGATCTGGGGCCAACGTCCTGACTTTC
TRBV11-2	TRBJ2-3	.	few	CASSNTGGTQYF	TGTGCCAGCAGCAACACTGGTGGTACGCAGTATTTT
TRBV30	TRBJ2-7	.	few	CAWDRNYEQYF	TGTGCCTGGGACAGAAACTACGAGCAGTACTTC
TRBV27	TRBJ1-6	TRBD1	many	CASSDRGGSPLHF	TGTGCCAGCAGTGACAGGGGGGGCTCACCCCTCCACTTT
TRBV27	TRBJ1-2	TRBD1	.	CASSLSRDRDYGYTF	TGTGCCAGCAGTTTATCGCGTGACAGGGATTATGGCTACACCTTC
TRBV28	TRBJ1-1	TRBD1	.	CASVDRDRVAEAFF	TGTGCCAGCGTAGACCGGGACAGGGTCGCTGAAGCTTTCTTT